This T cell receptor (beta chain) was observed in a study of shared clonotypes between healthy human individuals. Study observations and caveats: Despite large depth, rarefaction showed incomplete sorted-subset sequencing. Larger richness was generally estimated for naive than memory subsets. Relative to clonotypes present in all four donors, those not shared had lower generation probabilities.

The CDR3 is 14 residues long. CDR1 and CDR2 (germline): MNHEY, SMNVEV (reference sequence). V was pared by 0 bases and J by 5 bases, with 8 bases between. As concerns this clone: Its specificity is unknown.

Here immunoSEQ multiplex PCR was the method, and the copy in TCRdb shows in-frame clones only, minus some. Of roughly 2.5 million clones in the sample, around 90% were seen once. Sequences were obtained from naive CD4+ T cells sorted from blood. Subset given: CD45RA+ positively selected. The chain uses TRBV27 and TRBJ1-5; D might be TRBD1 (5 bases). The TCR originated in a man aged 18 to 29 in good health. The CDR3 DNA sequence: TGTGCCAGCAGTTTATCGGGGCCCCATCAGCCCCAGCATTTT. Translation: CASSLSGPHQPQHF.